These T cell receptor beta chains were read from a single sample in a study of blood T cell repertoires in COVID-19. TCRdb keeps only in-frame clones here, not all; method: immunoSEQ multiplex PCR. The sample contains 25,000 to 30,000 clones, about 88% of which appear only once. Sequencing was performed on peripheral blood. These receptors were obtained from a man aged 65 to 79 with active or convalescent COVID-19. Both conserved end residues are part of each CDR3. Fields, in order: clone size, V gene, D gene, J gene, CDR3 DNA, CDR3 protein. The D gene is left open where the match is weak. Some rows have no size entry. The others give once, few or many, or a class for an expanded clone.

clone_size: .; v_call: TRBV5-6; d_call: .; j_call: TRBJ1-4; cdr3_nt: TGTGCCAGCAGCTCTACGACACCAACTAATGAAAAACTGTTTTTT; cdr3_aa: CASSSTTPTNEKLFF
clone_size: .; v_call: TRBV27; d_call: .; j_call: TRBJ1-5; cdr3_nt: TGTGCCAGCAGTTCGGTTAGCAATCAGCCCCAGCATTTT; cdr3_aa: CASSSVSNQPQHF
clone_size: .; v_call: TRBV15; d_call: .; j_call: TRBJ1-1; cdr3_nt: TGTGCCACCAGCAGAGCTGAGGCTGAAGCTTTCTTT; cdr3_aa: CATSRAEAEAFF
clone_size: .; v_call: TRBV7-9; d_call: .; j_call: TRBJ1-1; cdr3_nt: TGTGCCAGCAGCTTATTACCCATGGCCACTGAAGCTTTCTTT; cdr3_aa: CASSLLPMATEAFF
clone_size: .; v_call: TRBV9; d_call: .; j_call: TRBJ1-3; cdr3_nt: TGTGCCAGCAGCGTAACGGGGGGGCTCGGAAACACCATATATTTT; cdr3_aa: CASSVTGGLGNTIYF
clone_size: .; v_call: TRBV6-6; d_call: TRBD1; j_call: TRBJ1-2; cdr3_nt: TGTGCCAGCAGTTACTCGAAGGGGACAGGGAACGATGGCTACACCTTC; cdr3_aa: CASSYSKGTGNDGYTF
clone_size: once; v_call: TRBV7-9; d_call: TRBD2; j_call: TRBJ2-1; cdr3_nt: TGTGCCAGCGGGATCCGGGGACTAATTAGCAATGAGCAGTTCTTC; cdr3_aa: CASGIRGLISNEQFF
clone_size: .; v_call: TRBV15; d_call: TRBD1; j_call: TRBJ1-4; cdr3_nt: TGTGCCACCAGCAGGGAATACCAGGGGGCTTCGACTAATGAAAAACTGTTTTTT; cdr3_aa: CATSREYQGASTNEKLFF
clone_size: .; v_call: TRBV7-2; d_call: .; j_call: TRBJ1-2; cdr3_nt: TGTGCCAGCAGCTTAGAGGGGATGAGGGGCTACACCTTC; cdr3_aa: CASSLEGMRGYTF
clone_size: .; v_call: TRBV19; d_call: .; j_call: TRBJ2-1; cdr3_nt: TGTGCCAGTAGTATAGGGACTTACTCCTACAATGAGCAGTTCTTC; cdr3_aa: CASSIGTYSYNEQFF
clone_size: .; v_call: TRBV7-8; d_call: TRBD1; j_call: TRBJ1-1; cdr3_nt: TGTGCCAGCAGCCGAGGGGGCACGTCCACTGAAGCTTTCTTT; cdr3_aa: CASSRGGTSTEAFF
clone_size: .; v_call: TRBV6-2/TRBV6-3; d_call: .; j_call: TRBJ1-5; cdr3_nt: TGTGCCAGCAGTTACAGTGGCACCGGGGGCAATCAGCCCCAGCATTTT; cdr3_aa: CASSYSGTGGNQPQHF
clone_size: .; v_call: TRBV7-9; d_call: .; j_call: TRBJ1-1; cdr3_nt: TGTGCCAGCAGCTTAGCCCTCGTGGCAGGGGATGCTGAAGCTTTCTTT; cdr3_aa: CASSLALVAGDAEAFF
clone_size: once; v_call: TRBV5-1; d_call: .; j_call: TRBJ1-3; cdr3_nt: TGCGCCAGCAGCGCGGACAGCACCTCTGGAAACACCATATATTTT; cdr3_aa: CASSADSTSGNTIYF
clone_size: .; v_call: TRBV6-2/TRBV6-3; d_call: TRBD1; j_call: TRBJ1-1; cdr3_nt: TGTGCCAGCACCCCAAACCCCCGGGACAGGGAACGAAACACTGAAGCTTTCTTT; cdr3_aa: CASTPNPRDRERNTEAFF